The 27 T cell receptor beta chains presented below share a single source sample, sequenced in a study of human T cells and chemical hapten exposure. MiXCR was run by TCRdb on the 5' RACE reads, yielding one entry per CDR3 protein. Altogether over 95,000 distinct CDR3 sequences are present, roughly 18% being singletons, with the ten largest covering approximately 2.8%. It was unfractionated whole blood from which total RNA was extracted. The receptors here all came from a human donor in good health.

This clonotype has only a few counts. The chain joins TRBV20-1 to TRBJ1-1, with TRBD1 matching over 7 bases. V lost 0 bases to trimming and J lost 5 bases; unmatched junction nucleotides: 3. There are 13 residues in the CDR3. Germline V gives CDR1 DFQATT, CDR2 SNEGSKA (reference sequence). CDR3 bases: TGCAGTGCTAGAGAAGGGGGCCGGACTGAAGCTTTCTTT. Protein: CSAREGGRTEAFF.

The rearrangement joins TRBV7-2 to TRBJ2-1, with TRBD2 matching over 9 bases. The germline CDR1 and CDR2 sequences are SGHTA and FQGNSA. The CDR3 extends over 15 amino acids. The trim removed 6 bases at V and 10 bases at J, leaving 13 bases unmatched. The CDR3 sequence is CASRPPGLASHEQFF. The CDR3 DNA is TGTGCCAGCAGGCCTCCGGGACTAGCAAGCCACGAGCAGTTCTTC.

The gene calls are TRBV4-1 and TRBJ2-5; 10 nucleotides match TRBD2. The junction had 9 bases not matched to a gene; V was cut back by 3 bases and J by 2 bases. Looked up from germline, CDR1 is MGHRA and CDR2 is YSYEKL. CDR3 size: 17 residues. DNA for the CDR3: TGCGCCAGCAGCCAGGGAGCCACTAGCGGGGTACAAGAGACCCAGTACTTC. Translated, it gives CASSQGATSGVQETQYF.

In regard to this clonotype: Its ends do not fully match the called genes, so a read error is possible. The J gene is TRBJ1-5, the V gene TRBV12-3 or TRBV12-4; D is perhaps TRBD1 (5 bases). The CDR3 totals 14 residues. The CDR3 DNA follows: TGTGGCAGCAGTTTATCAGGGTCCAATCAGCCCCAGCATTTT. Amino acids: CGSSLSGSNQPQHF.

In DNA form, the CDR3 reads TGTGCCAGCAGCCCACCGGGACTAGCCTACGAGCAGTACTTC. Amino acids: CASSPPGLAYEQYF. This chain links TRBV7-2 with TRBJ2-7; TRBD2 aligns across 8 bases. This CDR3 has 14 amino acids. Germline CDR1 SGHTA, CDR2 FQGNSA. V dropped 5 bases and J dropped 2; count of bases not matched to a gene: 5.

This clonotype was seen more than once but under ten times. The V and J genes are TRBV10-3 and TRBJ2-2; no clear D gene. CDR3 length: 14 residues. In germline, CDR1 is ENHRY, CDR2 SYGVKD. The ends were cut back, 4 bases at V and 1 base at J, with 7 bases in the middle. The CDR3 coding sequence is TGTGCCATCAGTGTCCACGTGAACACCGGGGAGCTGTTTTTT. Amino acids: CAISVHVNTGELFF.

The chain has TRBV5-4 and TRBJ2-7, with D perhaps TRBD1 (5 bases). Looked up from germline, CDR1 is SGHNT and CDR2 is YYREEE (reference sequence). Between the trimmed V and J ends, which lost 5 bases and 2 bases, there was a span of 17 bases. This CDR3 spans 15 amino acids. CDR3 nucleotide sequence: TGTGCCAGCAGTCCCGGCCGACAGAACCCCTACGAGCAGTACTTC. This gives the protein CASSPGRQNPYEQYF.

The V call is TRBV5-1, the J call TRBJ2-2, with D perhaps matching TRBD1 or TRBD2 (5 bases each). Germline CDR1 reads SGHRS; CDR2 reads YFSETQ. The CDR3 covers 15 residues. The V end was cut by 6 bases, the J end by 0 bases, with 12 bases between. CDR3 amino acids: CASNPGPPNTGELFF. In DNA form, the CDR3 reads TGCGCCAGCAACCCGGGACCGCCGAACACCGGGGAGCTGTTTTTT.

The V and J genes are TRBV28 and TRBJ1-1; 7 nucleotides match TRBD1. This CDR3 comprises 14 residues. Trimming at V came to 8 bases and at J to 4 bases, leaving 10 bases not matched to a gene. The V gene's germline CDR1 is MDHEN and CDR2 SYDVKM. CDR3 sequence: CASPQTGSPTEAFF. In DNA form, the CDR3 reads TGTGCCAGCCCCCAGACAGGGAGCCCCACTGAAGCTTTCTTT.

This clonotype was seen a few times. The chain joins TRBV3-1 to TRBJ1-1; D unresolved. The CDR3 has 12 amino acids. Germline loops: CDR1 LGHDT, CDR2 YNNKEL (reference sequence). The V and J ends lost 0 bases and 8 bases respectively, with 7 bases between them. CDR3 DNA: TGTGCCAGCAGCCAAGATGTCCGGGAAGCTTTCTTT. Its translation is CASSQDVREAFF. Supplemented by reference TRBV3-1 and TRBJ1-1, the full variable domain reads DTAVSQTPKYLVTQMGNDKSIKCEQNLGHDTMYWYKQDSKKFLKIMFSYNNKELIINETVPNRFSPKSPDKAHLNLHINSLELGDSAVYFCASSQDVREAFFGQGTRLTVV.

This clonotype came up a few times. The V call is TRBV12-3 or TRBV12-4, the J call TRBJ2-2; 7 bases match TRBD2. The CDR3 runs 15 residues. The V and J ends lost 2 bases and 5 bases, in that order; junction bases with no gene match: 5. This CDR3 reads CASSLSRGGTGELFF. CDR3 bases: TGTGCCAGCAGTTTATCTCGGGGAGGGACCGGGGAGCTGTTTTTT.

The V and J genes are TRBV28 and TRBJ1-1; TRBD1 aligns across 11 bases. Germline CDR1 MDHEN, CDR2 SYDVKM. The CDR3 spans 15 residues. The ends lost 6 bases at V and 4 bases at J; junction bases unmatched: 7. CDR3 in amino acids: CASSGQGAGSTEAFF. DNA of the CDR3: TGTGCCAGCAGCGGACAGGGGGCTGGTAGCACTGAAGCTTTCTTT. Based on the CDR3 plus reference TRBV28 and TRBJ1-1, the full variable domain is DVKVTQSSRYLVKRTGEKVFLECVQDMDHENMFWYRQDPGLGLRLIYFSYDVKMKEKGDIPEGYSVSREKKERFSLILESASTNQTSMYLCASSGQGAGSTEAFFGQGTRLTVV.

This clonotype was picked up a small number of times. J is TRBJ2-1 and V is TRBV11-2; D remains unclear. The germline V gene has CDR1 SGHAT and CDR2 FQNNGV. The V and J ends lost 5 bases and 7 bases respectively, with 9 bases between them. The CDR3 extends over 12 amino acids. The CDR3 DNA sequence: TGTGCCAGCAGCCCGGCCGGTAATGAGCAGTTCTTC. Translated, it gives CASSPAGNEQFF.

The gene calls are TRBV6-5 and TRBJ2-3, with a tentative D call TRBD2 (6 bases). The CDR3 is made up of 17 amino acids. Germline V gives CDR1 MNHEY, CDR2 SVGAGI. V lost 2 bases, J lost 3 bases, and 18 bases lay in between. DNA of the CDR3: TGTGCCAGCAGTTACGAGATGCCCGGGAGCGGAACAGATACGCAGTATTTT. It specifies CASSYEMPGSGTDTQYF.

Only a few counts were recorded for this clonotype. The chain links TRBV28 to TRBJ2-1; D tentatively reads TRBD1 or TRBD2 (7 bases each). Per the germline V gene, CDR1 is MDHEN and CDR2 is SYDVKM. Trimming left V 7 bases short and J 9 bases short, with 22 bases between. This CDR3 spans 15 amino acids. As DNA, the CDR3 is TGTGCCAGCACCATCGGACGGAGCAGGGGGGGTGAGCAGTTCTTC. Translation gives CASTIGRSRGGEQFF.

This clonotype has more than one count but fewer than ten. This chain connects TRBV9 to TRBJ2-1; a weak D match, TRBD2 (6 bases). V lost 2 bases and J lost 7, with 16 bases in between. The CDR3 extends over 15 amino acids. From germline, CDR1 is SGDLS and CDR2 YYNGEE. CDR3 bases: TGTGCCAGCAGCGTGGAGGGCCAAGTTCAAAATGAGCAGTTCTTC. The encoded protein is CASSVEGQVQNEQFF.

This clonotype has more than one count but fewer than ten. The V gene is TRBV27, the J gene TRBJ2-3; 7 bases align to TRBD1. The CDR3 consists of 15 residues. Trimming took 3 bases from V and 6 from J; bases not matched to a gene: 9. Germline V gives CDR1 MNHEY, CDR2 SMNVEV (reference sequence). CDR3 DNA: TGTGCCAGCAGTTTGACGCGCAAGGGGGCCGATACGCAGTATTTT. The encoded protein is CASSLTRKGADTQYF.

The sample holds a few counts of this clonotype. As DNA, the CDR3 is TGTGCCAGCAGTTCTTACTCTGGGGCCAACGTCCTGACTTTC. Translating it yields CASSSYSGANVLTF. This rearrangement joins TRBV27 to TRBJ2-6; no reliable D call. V dropped 4 bases and J dropped 0 bases, with 4 bases sitting between them. This CDR3 region has 14 residues. Germline CDR1 and CDR2: MNHEY and SMNVEV (reference sequence).

The genes are TRBV27 and TRBJ2-3; D might be TRBD1 or TRBD2, each matching 6 bases. Trimming shortened V by 3 bases and J by 1 base, and 14 bases separated the two germline ends. Germline V gene lookup returns CDR1 MNHEY and CDR2 SMNVEV (reference sequence). CDR3 size: 16 residues. The CDR3 loop reads CASSLKGGRGTDTQYF. As DNA, the CDR3 is TGTGCCAGCAGTTTGAAGGGGGGCCGAGGCACAGATACGCAGTATTTT.

This chain uses TRBV24-1 with TRBJ2-4; TRBD1 is a possible D gene (5 bases). This CDR3 is built from 12 residues. Germline values: CDR1 KGHDR, CDR2 SFDVKD. Trimming cost V 2 bases and J 9 bases, with 7 bases left between them. In DNA, the CDR3 is TGTGCCACCAGTGATTGGGGCGCCATTCAGTACTTC. This codes for CATSDWGAIQYF.

V is TRBV4-1 and J is TRBJ2-3, with 10 nucleotides matching TRBD1. J lost 6 bases, V lost 0 bases, and 3 bases had no gene match. Germline lookup yields CDR1 MGHRA and CDR2 YSYEKL. This CDR3 is 15 amino acids long. CDR3 loop: CASSQEGTGVDTQYF. CDR3 DNA: TGCGCCAGCAGCCAAGAGGGGACAGGGGTGGATACGCAGTATTTT.

The V and J genes are TRBV30 and TRBJ1-5; D perhaps matches TRBD1 (6 bases). The CDR3 spans 16 residues. V was shortened by 0 bases and J by 2 bases, with 14 bases between the two germline ends. CDR1 GTSNPN and CDR2 SVGIG come from the germline V gene (reference sequence). Here the CDR3 DNA reads TGTGCCTGGAGTGTACGGCTGGCAGGGGGCAATCAGCCCCAGCATTTT. Translating it yields CAWSVRLAGGNQPQHF. The full variable domain, rest sourced from reference TRBV30 and TRBJ1-5, is SQTIHQWPATLVQPVGSPLSLECTVEGTSNPNLYWYRQAAGRGLQLLFYSVGIGQISSEVPQNLSASRPQDRQFILSSKKLLLSDSGFYLCAWSVRLAGGNQPQHFGDGTRLSIL.

The chain joins TRBV5-6 to TRBJ2-1; 7 nucleotides align to TRBD2. The CDR3 runs to 18 residues. The germline gives CDR1 SGHDT, CDR2 YYEEEE. Trimming took 3 bases from V and 5 from J; bases not matched to a gene: 17. The CDR3 region has the DNA TGTGCCAGCAGCTATAGGAAGCTGTGGGAGGGCCCGAACAATGAGCAGTTCTTC. Its translation: CASSYRKLWEGPNNEQFF.

The chain is built from TRBV20-1 and TRBJ2-7; 12 bases are a match to TRBD2. This CDR3 is built from 17 residues. The J segment lost 2 bases and the V segment lost 3 bases, leaving 11 bases of the junction unmatched. Germline CDR1 reads DFQATT; CDR2 reads SNEGSKA (reference sequence). CDR3 residues: CSASVGLAGGVPYEQYF. In DNA, the CDR3 is TGCAGTGCTAGTGTAGGGCTAGCGGGAGGGGTCCCCTACGAGCAGTACTTC.

The chain recombines TRBV28 with TRBJ1-1; D gene uncertain. V lost 5 bases and J 4 bases, leaving 11 bases between the germline ends. In germline, CDR1 is MDHEN, CDR2 SYDVKM. The CDR3 is made up of 13 amino acids. The CDR3 loop reads CASSTRSSTEAFF. CDR3 in DNA: TGTGCCAGCAGTACCCGATCGAGCACTGAAGCTTTCTTT. The full variable domain, rest sourced from reference TRBV28 and TRBJ1-1, is DVKVTQSSRYLVKRTGEKVFLECVQDMDHENMFWYRQDPGLGLRLIYFSYDVKMKEKGDIPEGYSVSREKKERFSLILESASTNQTSMYLCASSTRSSTEAFFGQGTRLTVV.

This clonotype was detected only a few times. V and J are TRBV5-3 and TRBJ2-1; 13 nucleotides line up with TRBD2. TRBV5-3 is designated an ORF whose function remains uncertain. This CDR3 is 17 amino acids long. The junction had 6 bases not matched to a gene; V was cut back by 4 bases and J by 2 bases. The CDR3 protein is CARSVGLAGAAYNEQFF. In DNA, the CDR3 is TGTGCCAGAAGCGTAGGACTAGCGGGAGCAGCCTACAATGAGCAGTTCTTC.

This clonotype was detected only a few times. The chain employs TRBV18 and TRBJ2-4; 9 positions agree with TRBD2. The CDR3 loop spans 17 amino acids. Germline CDR1 KGHSH, CDR2 LQKENI. With 0 bases clipped from V and 1 base from J, the junction kept 4 bases outside the gene matches. CDR3 loop: CASSPPREGQAKNIQYF. CDR3 DNA sequence: TGTGCCAGCTCACCACCGCGGGAGGGCCAGGCCAAAAACATTCAGTACTTC.